Listed here is a single T cell receptor beta chain. The sample is drawn from a study of blood T cell repertoires in COVID-19. Study in general: Researchers got acute and convalescent COVID-19 samples from the United States, Italy and Spain. Nucleic acid was either cDNA or gDNA, and it came from T cells, B-cell-depleted T cells, or PBMCs.

Source study methods: Nucleated cell counts were estimated from reference gene primer amplification. Assay used: immunoSEQ multiplex PCR; TCRdb lists only in-frame clones, some missing. For V, J and clone size, that table is used; D and trimming come from the DNA. The top ten clones hold approximately 6.5% of a sample with roughly 300,000 clones, 70% to 90% of them seen once. The sequenced material came from peripheral blood. The TCR comes from a man in his late teens or twenties who had recovered from COVID-19.

Here the CDR3 reads CASSPPGQGGEKLFF. For the CDR3, the DNA is TGCGCCAGCAGCCCACCGGGACAGGGGGGTGAAAAACTGTTTTTT. This rearrangement joins TRBV5-1 to TRBJ1-4; 11 bases agree with TRBD1. CDR1 and CDR2 (germline): SGHRS, YFSETQ. The CDR3 covers 15 residues. Unmatched junction bases numbered 6, after V lost 4 bases and J lost 7 bases.